Below, one TCR beta chain is given with its context. The source of the sample is a study of Ad26.COV2.S vaccination and SARS-CoV-2 variants. Measured with immunoSEQ multiplex PCR; TCRdb has only the in-frame clones, and not every one. Among about 400,000 clones listed, 70% to 90% were seen once. The V and J ends lost 10 bases and 4 bases respectively, with 14 bases between them. Germline V gene lookup returns CDR1 SNHLY and CDR2 FYNNEI. The CDR3 spans 13 residues. The sample's treatment: about 20 received Ad26.COV2.S at low or high dose, single or two shots; several received placebo; per-sample allocation not given. Day 63 after the first vaccine or placebo injection was the time point for sampling.

The rearrangement joins TRBV2 to TRBJ2-1; tentative D call: TRBD1 (5 bases). This TCR came from a person aged 18 to 59 who received the Ad26.COV2.S COVID-19 vaccine or a placebo. Material: peripheral blood, obtained in a trial of Ad26.COV2.S vaccine versus placebo. In nucleotides, the CDR3 is TGTGCCACCCAGGGTCCTAGTTACAATGAGCAGTTCTTC. It codes for CATQGPSYNEQFF.